Listed below are T cell receptor beta chains from one sample, sequenced in a study of shared clonotypes between healthy human individuals. The table came from immunoSEQ multiplex PCR; TCRdb's copy has only in-frame clones and leaves some out. Altogether about 2.2 million clones are present, about 93% being singletons, with the ten largest covering around 1.7%. The sequencing input was naive CD8+ T cells from PBMCs. The origin of the receptors is a young man in good health. Some clones in this sample may be carry-over from other donors' samples. Both conserved end residues are part of each CDR3. The D gene is left open where the match is weak. Rows give clone size only sometimes, using once, few, many, or a class for an expanded clone.

CASSLRREMGEKLFF	TGTGCCAGCAGTTTACGAAGAGAAATGGGAGAAAAACTGTTTTTT	TRBV28	.	TRBJ1-4	.
CASSLTGELFF	TGTGCCAGCAGCCTCACCGGGGAGCTGTTTTTT	TRBV6-5	.	TRBJ2-2	.
CARRSPGTGAPDDGYTF	TGTGCCAGGCGTAGTCCCGGGACAGGGGCCCCTGACGATGGCTACACCTTC	TRBV4-2	TRBD1	TRBJ1-2	.
CASRYRRDPEKGPLHF	TGTGCCAGCAGGTACAGGCGGGACCCTGAAAAAGGACCCCTCCACTTT	TRBV6-5	.	TRBJ1-6	.
CASSESVSFTGELFF	TGTGCCAGCAGTGAATCGGTCAGTTTCACCGGGGAGCTGTTTTTT	TRBV6-1	.	TRBJ2-2	.
CASSVGTPSYEQYF	TGTGCCAGCAGCGTAGGGACACCTTCCTACGAGCAGTACTTC	TRBV9	.	TRBJ2-7	.
CASSFGREAFF	TGTGCCAGCAGCTTTGGTCGTGAAGCTTTCTTT	TRBV5-6	.	TRBJ1-1	.
CASSFSGAFEAFF	TGTGCCAGCAGTTTTTCGGGGGCGTTTGAAGCTTTCTTT	TRBV27	.	TRBJ1-1	.
CSARGETSGGSYEQYF	TGCAGCGCTAGAGGGGAGACTAGCGGGGGTTCCTACGAGCAGTACTTC	TRBV29-1	TRBD2	TRBJ2-7	.
CASSLGPGGYGNQPQHF	TGTGCCAGCAGCTTAGGCCCCGGGGGCTACGGCAATCAGCCCCAGCATTTT	TRBV13	.	TRBJ1-5	.
CSVPGQGGGYTF	TGCAGCGTGCCGGGACAGGGGGGCGGCTACACCTTC	TRBV29-1	TRBD1	TRBJ1-2	.
CASSLSMGGSADTQYF	TGTGCCAGCAGTTTATCAATGGGTGGCTCTGCAGATACGCAGTATTTT	TRBV27	.	TRBJ2-3	.
CASSSLWTSDRGTEAFF	TGTGCCAGCAGCTCCCTATGGACATCGGACAGGGGCACTGAAGCTTTCTTT	TRBV7-8	TRBD1	TRBJ1-1	.
CASSHRDTPAYEQYF	TGCGCCAGCAGCCACCGGGACACCCCTGCCTACGAGCAGTACTTC	TRBV4-1	.	TRBJ2-7	.
CATSRDHTVRVDGYTF	TGTGCCACCAGCAGAGATCACACTGTAAGGGTGGATGGCTACACCTTC	TRBV15	.	TRBJ1-2	once
CASSGGDGYTF	TGTGCCAGCAGTGGAGGGGATGGCTACACCTTC	TRBV9	.	TRBJ1-2	.
CASSLSARYSNQPQHF	TGTGCCAGCAGCTTAAGTGCCAGATATAGCAATCAGCCCCAGCATTTT	TRBV7-2	.	TRBJ1-5	.
CASSQEGLLVEGRNEQFF	TGTGCCAGCAGCCAAGAAGGACTCCTAGTAGAGGGGCGCAATGAGCAGTTCTTC	TRBV4-2	.	TRBJ2-1	.
CASSSSGRATGELFF	TGTGCCAGCAGCTCCAGCGGGAGGGCCACCGGGGAGCTGTTTTTT	TRBV13	TRBD2	TRBJ2-2	.
CASSLFTTGEQYF	TGTGCCAGCAGCCTCTTTACGACAGGCGAGCAGTACTTC	TRBV9	.	TRBJ2-7	.
CASSQGAGELFF	TGTGCCAGCAGCCAGGGCGCCGGGGAGCTGTTTTTT	TRBV5-6	.	TRBJ2-2	.
CASSGGWDIYGYTF	TGCGCCAGCAGCGGCGGGTGGGACATTTATGGCTACACCTTC	TRBV5-1	.	TRBJ1-2	.
CASRQIDSPYNEQFF	TGTGCCAGCAGACAGATCGACAGTCCCTACAATGAGCAGTTCTTC	TRBV6-5	.	TRBJ2-1	.
CASSVRGSGNQPQHF	TGTGCCAGCAGTGTAAGGGGCTCGGGCAATCAGCCCCAGCATTTT	TRBV2	.	TRBJ1-5	.
CASSRLIDTQAGETQYF	TGCGCCAGCAGCCGCCTGATCGACACCCAAGCAGGGGAGACCCAGTACTTC	TRBV4-3	.	TRBJ2-5	.
CATSLRGMNTEAFF	TGTGCCACCTCGTTGAGGGGGATGAACACTGAAGCTTTCTTT	TRBV28	.	TRBJ1-1	.
CASSTRTGLETQYF	TGTGCCAGCAGCACCCGGACAGGCTTGGAGACCCAGTACTTC	TRBV25-1	TRBD1	TRBJ2-5	few
CATSPRGESTDTQYF	TGTGCCACCAGCCCCAGAGGCGAGAGCACAGATACGCAGTATTTT	TRBV15	.	TRBJ2-3	.
CASTPFFGPPTEDSNTGELFF	TGTGCCAGTACCCCCTTTTTCGGCCCACCTACTGAAGATTCGAACACCGGGGAGCTGTTTTTT	TRBV19	.	TRBJ2-2	.
CASSELGMGDEQYF	TGTGCCAGCAGTGAATTGGGTATGGGTGACGAGCAGTACTTC	TRBV2	.	TRBJ2-7	.
CASSPTGEPHEQFF	TGCGCCAGCAGCCCCACCGGAGAGCCCCATGAGCAGTTCTTC	TRBV4-1	.	TRBJ2-1	.
CASTPGLAGVDSYEQYF	TGTGCCAGCACGCCGGGACTAGCGGGAGTGGACTCCTACGAGCAGTACTTC	TRBV7-6	TRBD2	TRBJ2-7	.
CASSYSRQGYEQYF	TGTGCCAGCAGTTACTCCCGACAGGGGTACGAGCAGTACTTC	TRBV6-5	TRBD1	TRBJ2-7	.
CASSYVDTQYF	TGTGCCAGCAGTTACGTCGATACGCAGTATTTT	TRBV6-6	.	TRBJ2-3	.
CASSIYRDNSLEQYF	TGTGCCAGCAGCATATACCGGGACAACAGCCTCGAGCAGTACTTC	TRBV9	.	TRBJ2-7	.
CASSLGNEQFF	TGTGCCAGCAGTCTAGGCAATGAGCAGTTCTTC	TRBV27	.	TRBJ2-1	once
CASSEARGSNEKLFF	TGTGCCAGCAGTGAAGCTCGGGGAAGTAATGAAAAACTGTTTTTT	TRBV2	.	TRBJ1-4	.
CASSQDDHREMNTEAFF	TGCGCCAGCAGCCAAGACGATCACCGGGAGATGAACACTGAAGCTTTCTTT	TRBV4-3	.	TRBJ1-1	.
CASSQDRVASGRGGELFF	TGTGCCAGCAGCCAAGATCGTGTGGCTAGCGGGAGAGGCGGGGAGCTGTTTTTT	TRBV4-2	TRBD2	TRBJ2-2	.
CASRVQTGTATNEQFF	TGTGCCAGCAGAGTCCAAACAGGGACAGCTACCAATGAGCAGTTCTTC	TRBV6-6	TRBD1	TRBJ2-1	.
CASSFTRMNTEAFF	TGTGCCAGTAGTTTCACGAGAATGAACACTGAAGCTTTCTTT	TRBV19	.	TRBJ1-1	.
CASSPTLAGEQFF	TGTGCCAGCAGCCCCACGCTAGCGGGAGAGCAGTTCTTC	TRBV7-2	TRBD2	TRBJ2-1	.
CASSPDRGRRVNEQFF	TGTGCCAGCAGCCCCGACAGGGGTCGAAGGGTCAATGAGCAGTTCTTC	TRBV7-9	TRBD1	TRBJ2-1	.
CASSLTGSDTEAFF	TGTGCCAGCAGCCTTACGGGGTCGGACACTGAAGCTTTCTTT	TRBV28	.	TRBJ1-1	.
CASSWDDTGELFF	TGTGCCAGTTCGTGGGACGACACCGGGGAGCTGTTTTTT	TRBV27	.	TRBJ2-2	.
CSVPAGTGNEQFF	TGCAGCGTTCCCGCGGGGACAGGGAATGAGCAGTTCTTC	TRBV29-1	TRBD1	TRBJ2-1	.
CASSLVTSTQETQYF	TGTGCCAGCAGTCTTGTCACGTCAACTCAAGAGACCCAGTACTTC	TRBV27	.	TRBJ2-5	.
CASSLTYTGVATEAFF	TGTGCCAGCAGTCTCACTTATACAGGGGTGGCCACTGAAGCTTTCTTT	TRBV27	TRBD1	TRBJ1-1	.
CSVEVDSPSTDTQYF	TGCAGCGTTGAAGTTGACAGCCCTAGCACAGATACGCAGTATTTT	TRBV29-1	.	TRBJ2-3	.
CASSQDQTGLYEQYF	TGCGCCAGCAGCCAAGATCAGACAGGGCTGTACGAGCAGTACTTC	TRBV4-3	TRBD1	TRBJ2-7	.
CASSQEDKGTYEQYF	TGTGCCAGCAGCCAAGAGGACAAGGGCACCTACGAGCAGTACTTC	TRBV4-2	.	TRBJ2-7	.
CASSSSGRANEQFF	TGCGCCAGCAGCTCTAGCGGGAGGGCGAATGAGCAGTTCTTC	TRBV5-1	TRBD2	TRBJ2-1	.
CASSGSGPYTDTQYF	TGTGCCAGCAGCGGTAGTGGGCCGTACACAGATACGCAGTATTTT	TRBV9	.	TRBJ2-3	.
CASKDLAETGFGELFF	TGTGCCAGCAAAGACCTAGCGGAGACGGGATTCGGGGAGCTGTTTTTT	TRBV7-8	TRBD2	TRBJ2-2	.
CASSLGGANEQFF	TGTGCCAGCAGCTTAGGAGGGGCCAATGAGCAGTTCTTC	TRBV7-3	.	TRBJ2-1	.
CASSVATGIGTEAFF	TGTGCCAGCAGCGTAGCTACCGGGATCGGCACTGAAGCTTTCTTT	TRBV9	.	TRBJ1-1	.
CAISESVGRETQYF	TGTGCCATCAGTGAGTCTGTAGGGAGAGAGACCCAGTACTTC	TRBV10-3	.	TRBJ2-5	.